The clone carrying this TCR beta chain was found a few times. The antigen is unknown. This sample is part of a study of blood T cells in healthy people across ages. Whole-study findings and limits: Roughly linear age-related decline in beta diversity appeared, significant by age about 37. Diversity figures derived from one million T cells were judged to underestimate the true value. The study could not conclusively compare naive and antigen-experienced cells, given its unsorted PBMCs.

With a J-beta primer mix and a sample-barcoded 5' primer, a second PCR ran roughly 6 to 11 cycles. Every molecule of cDNA carried a tag from a template-switch adaptor with 12 random nucleotides. TCRdb independently ran MiXCR on the 5' RACE reads; one entry per CDR3 protein. Among approximately 600,000 distinct CDR3 sequences listed, roughly three fifths were seen once. CDR1 and CDR2 (germline): MNHNY, SVGAGI (reference sequence). The CDR3 consists of 15 residues. V lost 7 bases, J lost 3 bases, and 6 bases stayed unmatched. The chain has TRBV6-6 and TRBJ2-1; 10 bases line up with TRBD1. Sample: blood. The receptor's source is a man in his sixties in good health. The CDR3 here is CASIGTGVSYNEQFF. DNA for the CDR3: TGTGCCAGCATTGGGACAGGGGTTAGCTACAATGAGCAGTTCTTC.